These 21 T cell receptor beta chains were sequenced from one sample in a study of blood T cell repertoires in COVID-19. The assay was immunoSEQ multiplex PCR, and TCRdb's table has in-frame clones only and misses some. The sample consists of 180,000 or so clones, around 82% of them appearing once. The sample taken for sequencing was peripheral blood. Receptors originate from a man between 60 and 75 years old who had recovered from COVID-19.

The chain employs TRBV7-9 and TRBJ1-3; maybe TRBD1 (5 bases). In germline, CDR1 is SEHNR, CDR2 FQNEAQ (reference sequence). The CDR3 is made up of 14 amino acids. Trimming cost V 8 bases and J 6 bases, with 17 bases left between them. This chain's CDR3 is CASGRGYVENTIYF. CDR3 nucleotides: TGTGCCAGCGGAAGGGGCTATGTCGAAAACACCATATATTTT. Full variable domain (remainder filled in from reference TRBV7-9 and TRBJ1-3): DTGVSQNPRHKITKRGQNVTFRCDPISEHNRLYWYRQTLGQGPEFLTYFQNEAQLEKSRLLSDRFSAERPKGSFSTLEIQRTEQGDSAMYLCASGRGYVENTIYFGEGSWLTVV.

In DNA form, the CDR3 reads TGTGCCACTCTTAGGGGGCAATCCTACAATGAGCAGTTCTTC. Translating it yields CATLRGQSYNEQFF. This sequence joins TRBV21-1 and TRBJ2-1; the table's D gene call, TRBD1, was not cross checked with the DNA. TRBV21-1 is labeled a pseudogene. The CDR3 is 14 amino acids.

V is TRBV9 and J is TRBJ1-5; D ambiguous. The CDR3 extends over 15 amino acids. Between the trimmed V and J ends, which lost 0 bases and 1 base, there was a span of 8 bases. Germline lookup yields CDR1 SGDLS and CDR2 YYNGEE. Here the CDR3 reads CASSVGEVSNQPQHF. The CDR3 coding sequence is TGTGCCAGCAGCGTAGGAGAGGTGAGCAATCAGCCCCAGCATTTT. Full variable domain (rest looked up from reference TRBV9 and TRBJ1-5): DSGVTQTPKHLITATGQRVTLRCSPRSGDLSVYWYQQSLDQGLQFLIQYYNGEERAKGNILERFSAQQFPDLHSELNLSSLELGDSALYFCASSVGEVSNQPQHFGDGTRLSIL.

In this sample, this clone turned up a few times. The V and J genes are TRBV7-3 and TRBJ2-2; 10 bases agree with TRBD2. With V trimmed by 3 bases and J by 3 bases, 4 bases remained unmatched. The CDR3 has 16 amino acids. Germline V CDR1 and CDR2: SGHTA, FQGTGA. The CDR3 sequence is CASSLFLAGDTGELFF. The CDR3 DNA sequence: TGTGCCAGCAGCTTGTTTCTAGCGGGGGACACCGGGGAGCTGTTTTTT.

The genes are TRBV15 and TRBJ2-5; 7 nucleotides line up with TRBD2. CDR3 length equals 17 residues. With V trimmed by 0 bases and J by 0 bases, 7 bases remained unmatched. Germline V lookup: CDR1 LNHNV, CDR2 YYDKDF (reference sequence). The DNA for the CDR3 is TGTGCCACCAGCAGAGAGATTCTGGGAGGGTACCAAGAGACCCAGTACTTC. This gives the protein CATSREILGGYQETQYF.

The chain uses TRBV6-5 and TRBJ2-5; D gene unclear. Germline CDR1 is MNHEY and CDR2 is SVGAGI. V lost 6 bases to trimming and J lost 3 bases, with 14 bases between them. This CDR3 region has 14 residues. The CDR3 region is CASRVYTAEETQYF. The CDR3 bases are TGTGCCAGCAGGGTGTATACAGCTGAAGAGACCCAGTACTTC.

The chain joins TRBV2 to TRBJ1-1; possibly TRBD1 for D (5 bases). The CDR3 is 15 amino acids. Trimming shortened V by 6 bases and J by 1 base, and 15 bases separated the two germline ends. Germline V gene sequence: CDR1 SNHLY, CDR2 FYNNEI. DNA for the CDR3: TGTGCCAGCAGGACTCAGGGAAATCCGAACACTGAAGCTTTCTTT. Translated: CASRTQGNPNTEAFF.

This clone is a singleton in its sample. The chain has TRBV5-1 and TRBJ1-2, with 7 bases identical to TRBD1. This CDR3 is 14 amino acids long. After removal of 6 bases from V and 7 bases from J, the junction contained 12 bases not matched to a gene. Germline V gene data show CDR1 as SGHRS and CDR2 as YFSETQ. In nucleotides, the CDR3 is TGCGCCAGCACCCAATCCTTACAGGGGACTGGCTACACCTTC. Translated: CASTQSLQGTGYTF.

The genes are TRBV5-1 and TRBJ2-2, with a possible D match to TRBD1 (6 bases). Trimming took 1 base from V and 2 from J, leaving 15 bases between them. Per germline, CDR1 SGHRS and CDR2 YFSETQ. The length of the CDR3 is 17 residues. CDR3 protein: CASSLLSGADNTGELFF. The CDR3 coding sequence is TGCGCCAGCAGCTTGTTGTCAGGGGCGGATAACACCGGGGAGCTGTTTTTT. The full variable domain, completed using reference TRBV5-1 and TRBJ2-2, is KAGVTQTPRYLIKTRGQQVTLSCSPISGHRSVSWYQQTPGQGLQFLFEYFSETQRNKGNFPGRFSGRQFSNSRSEMNVSTLELGDSALYLCASSLLSGADNTGELFFGEGSRLTVL.

This chain joins TRBV5-1 and TRBJ2-2; no firm D call. V lost 6 bases to trimming and J lost 0 bases, with 9 bases between them. CDR1 and CDR2 (germline): SGHRS, YFSETQ. CDR3 length: 14 residues. The CDR3 loop reads CASTAGANTGELFF. The DNA of the CDR3 is TGCGCCAGCACGGCAGGCGCGAACACCGGGGAGCTGTTTTTT.

Only a few counts were recorded for this clone. The J gene is TRBJ1-5, the V gene TRBV6-6; 11 bases fit TRBD1. This CDR3 region has 18 residues. The V gene's germline CDR1 is MNHNY and CDR2 SVGAGI (reference sequence). With V trimmed by 5 bases and J by 0 bases, 9 bases remained unmatched. The CDR3 is CASSQGQGGKYSNQPQHF. DNA for the CDR3: TGTGCCAGCAGTCAGGGACAGGGGGGAAAGTATAGCAATCAGCCCCAGCATTTT.

The gene calls are TRBV25-1 and TRBJ1-2; 7 bases are a match to TRBD1. Trimming removed 4 bases from V and 0 bases from J; junction bases left unmatched: 5. The CDR3 has 15 amino acids. Germline lookup yields CDR1 MGHDK and CDR2 SYGVNS. CDR3 DNA sequence: TGTGCCAGCAGTGGAGGACAGGCCTCTAACTATGGCTACACCTTC. This encodes CASSGGQASNYGYTF.

This clone was detected only once. This chain joins TRBV27 and TRBJ1-5; D uncertain. V lost 7 bases, J lost 10 bases, and 14 bases lay in between. Per the germline V gene, CDR1 is MNHEY and CDR2 is SMNVEV (reference sequence). This CDR3 spans 12 amino acids. CDR3 sequence reads: CASKNFGRPQHF. CDR3 bases: TGTGCCAGCAAAAACTTCGGTCGACCCCAGCATTTT.

CDR3 sequence (DNA): TGTGCCAGCAGCTTACAGGGGGCCTCGAACACTGAAGCTTTCTTT. Its protein product is CASSLQGASNTEAFF. The J gene is TRBJ1-1, the V gene TRBV7-2, with TRBD1 matching over 8 bases. Germline lookup yields CDR1 SGHTA and CDR2 FQGNSA. V lost 2 bases and J lost 1; bases outside the gene matches: 3. This CDR3 is 15 amino acids long.

This chain joins TRBV5-1 and TRBJ2-3, with a possible D match to TRBD2 (5 bases). This CDR3 has 14 residues. V was clipped by 0 bases and J by 4 bases, with 9 bases between them. Germline-derived CDR1 and CDR2 are SGHRS and YFSETQ. CDR3 loop: CASSLGLAADTQYF. CDR3 DNA sequence: TGCGCCAGCAGCTTGGGGCTAGCTGCAGATACGCAGTATTTT.

The chain couples TRBV5-6 to TRBJ2-7; D possibly corresponds to TRBD1 (6 bases). The germline V and J ends were trimmed by 4 bases and 9 bases, with 14 bases remaining between them. The germline gives CDR1 SGHDT, CDR2 YYEEEE. The CDR3 is 12 residues long. CDR3 amino acids: CASSLPRGAQYF. The CDR3 DNA is TGTGCCAGCAGCCTACCCAGGGGCGCGCAGTACTTC.

This clone was seen once. The junction departs from germline at one end; a sequencing error may be responsible. The V gene is TRBV7-7, the J gene TRBJ2-5; TRBD1 agrees at 7 bases. Per germline, CDR1 SSHAT and CDR2 FNYEAQ (reference sequence). The CDR3 is made up of 15 amino acids. In DNA form, the CDR3 reads TGTGCTAGCAGCTTAGGCGCAGGGGGTGGTGAGACCCAGTACTTC. Protein product: CASSLGAGGGETQYF.

This sequence joins TRBV9 and TRBJ2-7, with D perhaps matching TRBD1 (7 bases). CDR1 is SGDLS, CDR2 YYNGEE, per germline. This CDR3 comprises 13 residues. The V gene lost 4 bases and the J gene lost 7 bases, with 15 bases spanning the gap. The DNA for the CDR3 is TGTGCCAGCAGCCTCGAGACAGGGAGGGAGCAGTACTTC. Translating it yields CASSLETGREQYF.

The V gene is TRBV19, the J gene TRBJ1-2; D possibly corresponds to TRBD1 (5 bases). The V gene lost 0 bases and the J gene lost 8 bases, with 13 bases spanning the gap. CDR1 and CDR2 from the germline V gene are LNHDA and SQIVND (reference sequence). The CDR3 covers 14 residues. The CDR3 spells CASSIDREGRGYTF. The CDR3 region has the DNA TGTGCCAGTAGTATAGACCGGGAGGGACGCGGCTACACCTTC.

V gene TRBV18 combines with J gene TRBJ2-2, with TRBD1 identical over 10 bases. The CDR3 extends over 19 amino acids. Germline V lookup: CDR1 KGHSH, CDR2 LQKENI. V shed 0 bases, J shed 0 bases, and the junction held 7 bases outside the gene matches. The CDR3 DNA reads as TGTGCCAGCTCACCACCATGGACAGGGGGGCCATCGAACACCGGGGAGCTGTTTTTT. Its translation: CASSPPWTGGPSNTGELFF. Looking up the rest from reference TRBV18 and TRBJ2-2 gives the full variable domain: NAGVMQNPRHLVRRRGQEARLRCSPMKGHSHVYWYRQLPEEGLKFMVYLQKENIIDESGMPKERFSAEFPKEGPSILRIQQVVRGDSAAYFCASSPPWTGGPSNTGELFFGEGSRLTVL.

The DNA for the CDR3 is TGTGCCAGCAGCCCCGGTCGTACCCTCCACTTT. Its protein is CASSPGRTLHF. The rearrangement uses TRBV14 and TRBJ1-6; D ambiguous. Germline V gives CDR1 SGHDN, CDR2 FVKESK. V was clipped by 4 bases and J by 14 bases, with 9 bases between them. The CDR3 extends over 11 amino acids.